These 5 T cell receptor beta chains share one sample of origin, sequenced in a study of T-cell reconstitution after alpha-beta-depleted transplantation in children. Unique molecular identifiers were used to barcode this TCRbeta library. TCRdb reprocessed the PCR reads via MiXCR and lists one record per CDR3 protein. The data contain about 610,000 distinct CDR3 sequences, roughly a tenth of them singletons. The starting material was PBMCs from the stem cell graft donor, obtained from the stem cell graft. Receptors originate from a human donor who donated a stem cell graft to a child with acute myeloid leukemia.

This clonotype was seen many times. V usage is TRBV4-3 and J usage is TRBJ2-1; D not certain. CDR1 is LGHNA and CDR2 is YSLEER in the germline V gene. V was trimmed by 0 bases and J by 0 bases, leaving 12 bases between them. This CDR3 is built from 17 residues. The DNA for the CDR3 is TGCGCCAGCAGCCAAGACCTGACGGCTACCTCCTACAATGAGCAGTTCTTC. Its protein is CASSQDLTATSYNEQFF.

This clonotype has a count of ten or more. CDR3 DNA: TGCAGCGTTGTCCTCGGGGCAGATACGCAGTATTTT. Protein: CSVVLGADTQYF. The chain joins TRBV29-1 to TRBJ2-3, with D possibly matching TRBD2 (5 bases). Trimming took off 4 bases at V and 4 bases at J, with 9 bases between the two ends. The CDR3 runs 12 residues. Germline assignment: CDR1 SQVTM and CDR2 ANQGSEA.

This clonotype came up many times. The chain is built from TRBV20-1 and TRBJ1-1, with unresolved D. The CDR3 loop spans 12 amino acids. In germline, CDR1 is DFQATT, CDR2 SNEGSKA (reference sequence). Here the CDR3 DNA reads TGCCATACGACTGCAGCGAACACTGAAGCTTTCTTT. Residues: CHTTAANTEAFF.

The V call is TRBV7-3, the J call TRBJ2-1; 10 bases map to TRBD2. The CDR3 contains 18 residues. The ends lost 0 bases at V and 1 base at J; junction bases unmatched: 6. CDR1 and CDR2 (germline): SGHTA, FQGTGA. DNA of the CDR3: TGTGCCAGCAGCTTAACGTCGGCTAGCGGGAGTTCCTACAATGAGCAGTTCTTC. The encoded protein is CASSLTSASGSSYNEQFF.

A few counts support this clonotype. The CDR3: CATSRDVSSANHETQYF. CDR3 in DNA: TGTGCCACCAGCAGAGATGTGTCTAGCGCTAATCATGAGACCCAGTACTTC. The rearrangement links TRBV15 to TRBJ2-5, with D possibly matching TRBD2 (6 bases). Germline V CDR1 and CDR2: LNHNV, YYDKDF (reference sequence). V was trimmed by 0 bases and J by 5 bases, leaving 19 bases between them. The CDR3 contains 17 residues.